One sample yielded the 14 T cell receptor beta chains listed below, sequenced in a study of T cell responses to AZD1222 COVID-19 vaccine. TCRdb's table, derived via immunoSEQ multiplex PCR, lists solely in-frame clones and lacks some. The repertoire includes more than 95,000 clones, roughly nine tenths of them detected once, and about 29% sits in the top ten. The starting material was peripheral blood, obtained on day 0 of AZD1222 vaccination. These receptors all come from an adult in good health.

V is TRBV7-9 and J is TRBJ2-5; 8 nucleotides agree with TRBD2. Germline CDR1 reads SEHNR; CDR2 reads FQNEAQ (reference sequence). The CDR3 length is 17 residues. V lost 5 bases, J lost 2 bases, and 13 bases stayed unmatched. The CDR3 reads CASSLTGPAGVQETQYF. The CDR3 nucleotides are TGTGCCAGCAGCCTGACAGGTCCAGCGGGAGTTCAAGAGACCCAGTACTTC.

This chain joins TRBV2 and TRBJ1-6, with D uncertain. The V and J ends lost 4 bases and 2 bases respectively, with 9 bases between them. Germline-derived CDR1 and CDR2 are SNHLY and FYNNEI. The CDR3 extends over 15 amino acids. CDR3 protein: CASSATVAYNSPLHF. Here the CDR3 DNA reads TGTGCCAGCAGTGCGACTGTCGCCTATAATTCACCCCTCCACTTT. Combining the CDR3 with reference TRBV2 and TRBJ1-6 gives the whole variable domain EPEVTQTPSHQVTQMGQEVILRCVPISNHLYFYWYRQILGQKVEFLVSFYNNEISEKSEIFDDQFSVERPDGSNFTLKIRSTKLEDSAMYFCASSATVAYNSPLHFGNGTRLTVT.

V is TRBV18 and J is TRBJ1-1; the D gene is possibly TRBD1 (6 bases). V dropped 5 bases and J dropped 8 bases, with 21 bases sitting between them. Germline values: CDR1 KGHSH, CDR2 LQKENI. The CDR3 is 15 residues long. CDR3 in DNA: TGTGCCAGCTCAGCCCTTTCGGGGGCGCAGACCGAAGCTTTCTTT. This sequence encodes CASSALSGAQTEAFF.

The V and J genes are TRBV5-1 and TRBJ2-3, with TRBD2 as a possible D gene (5 bases). Trimming cost V 4 bases and J 2 bases, with 17 bases left between them. The CDR3 is 16 residues long. CDR1 is SGHRS and CDR2 is YFSETQ in the germline V gene. CDR3 sequence: CASSRDRSSPTDTQYF. CDR3 sequence (DNA): TGCGCCAGCAGCCGGGATAGGTCTTCCCCCACAGATACGCAGTATTTT.

This chain links TRBV27 with TRBJ2-3, with 11 bases matching TRBD2. V dropped 4 bases and J dropped 3; count of bases not matched to a gene: 3. In germline, CDR1 is MNHEY, CDR2 SMNVEV (reference sequence). CDR3 length: 15 amino acids. The CDR3 DNA follows: TGTGCCAGCAGTTCACGACTAGCGGGAACAGATACGCAGTATTTT. Translating gives CASSSRLAGTDTQYF.

This clone was seen only a few times. The genes are TRBV20-1 and TRBJ2-7; D might be TRBD2 (6 bases). Germline-derived CDR1 and CDR2 are DFQATT and SNEGSKA (reference sequence). Trimming took off 6 bases at V and 9 bases at J, with 15 bases between the two ends. The CDR3 totals 11 residues. The CDR3 region is CSATLRDWQYF. Written as DNA, the CDR3 is TGCAGTGCAACCCTCCGGGACTGGCAGTACTTC.

The chain combines TRBV5-1 with TRBJ2-1, with 9 bases fitting TRBD2. The V gene end was trimmed by 0 bases and the J gene end by 10 bases; junction bases not matched to a gene: 11. The CDR3 length is 16 residues. CDR1 is SGHRS, CDR2 YFSETQ, per germline. The CDR3 nucleotides are TGCGCCAGCAGCTTGGGTTTGGCGGGGGGGCCTGGGGAGCAGTTCTTC. Protein: CASSLGLAGGPGEQFF.

This clone was detected only once. The chain is built from TRBV27 and TRBJ1-1, with TRBD1 matching over 8 bases. This CDR3 has 15 amino acids. The V and J ends lost 6 bases and 6 bases, in that order; junction bases with no gene match: 12. Germline CDR1 and CDR2: MNHEY and SMNVEV (reference sequence). The CDR3 DNA follows: TGTGCCAGCAGCCGGAGGACAGGGCGCGTCCCTGAAGCTTTCTTT. It is translated as CASSRRTGRVPEAFF.

A word on this clone: This same CDR3 is encoded by further DNA sequences in the sample. The chain links TRBV12-3 or TRBV12-4 to TRBJ2-7; D call uncertain. V was clipped by 3 bases and J by 3 bases, with 6 bases between them. The CDR3 has 12 amino acids. Written as DNA, the CDR3 is TGTGCCAGCAGTTTCGACCTCTACGAGCAGTACTTC. Its translation is CASSFDLYEQYF.

The chain joins TRBV7-9 to TRBJ1-2; 7 nucleotides align to TRBD1. The ends lost 2 bases at V and 5 bases at J; junction bases unmatched: 11. From germline, CDR1 is SEHNR and CDR2 FQNEAQ (reference sequence). The CDR3 runs to 16 residues. The CDR3, as DNA: TGTGCCAGCAGCTTAATATTGCTAGCAGGGGGGTATGGCTACACCTTC. It specifies CASSLILLAGGYGYTF. The variable domain in full, completed from reference TRBV7-9 and TRBJ1-2, reads DTGVSQNPRHKITKRGQNVTFRCDPISEHNRLYWYRQTLGQGPEFLTYFQNEAQLEKSRLLSDRFSAERPKGSFSTLEIQRTEQGDSAMYLCASSLILLAGGYGYTFGSGTRLTVV.

V gene TRBV6-2 or TRBV6-3 combines with J gene TRBJ2-7, with D unclear. V was cut by 4 bases and J by 9 bases, with 10 bases left in between. Germline CDR1 and CDR2: MNHEY and SVGEGT. The CDR3 loop spans 11 amino acids. Here the CDR3 reads CASSSSWGQYF. CDR3 DNA: TGTGCCAGCAGTTCCTCATGGGGGCAGTACTTC.

The J gene is TRBJ2-3, the V gene TRBV2; maybe TRBD1 (5 bases). Deletions cut 2 bases from V and 5 bases from J, with 8 bases between. The CDR3 contains 13 residues. CDR1 and CDR2 from the germline V gene are SNHLY and FYNNEI. DNA for the CDR3: TGTGCCAGCAGTGAATTTAGGGGAGATACGCAGTATTTT. As protein: CASSEFRGDTQYF.

The chain carries TRBV27 and TRBJ2-7; D perhaps matches TRBD2 (7 bases). The CDR3 runs to 14 residues. Trimming shortened V by 4 bases and J by 7 bases, and 17 bases separated the two germline ends. The germline V gene encodes CDR1 MNHEY and CDR2 SMNVEV (reference sequence). The CDR3: CASSWGGLEGEQYF. CDR3 nucleotides: TGTGCCAGCAGTTGGGGGGGCCTCGAGGGGGAGCAGTACTTC.

The J gene is TRBJ2-1, the V gene TRBV7-9; D is ambiguous. CDR1 is SEHNR, CDR2 FQNEAQ, per germline (reference sequence). This CDR3 spans 10 amino acids. The germline V and J ends were trimmed by 5 bases and 8 bases, with 4 bases remaining between them. CDR3 sequence reads: CASSRDEQFF. CDR3 coding DNA: TGTGCCAGCAGCCGCGATGAGCAGTTCTTC.